These 9 T cell receptor beta chains came from one sample sequenced in a study of blood T cell repertoires in COVID-19. This table comes from immunoSEQ multiplex PCR, and its TCRdb copy is limited to in-frame clones, with some not included. This table has 250,000 to 400,000 clones, 85% to 90% appearing once. The sample was peripheral blood. The receptors stem from a woman aged 30 to 39 with COVID-19, enrolled during active disease.

The rearrangement links TRBV6-5 to TRBJ1-1; 10 positions match TRBD1. This CDR3 is built from 14 residues. J gave up 3 bases and V 5 bases, and 3 bases lay outside the gene matches. Germline loops: CDR1 MNHEY, CDR2 SVGAGI. The CDR3 DNA reads TGTGCCAGCAGTCCCGGACAGGGGGACACTGAAGCTTTCTTT. This encodes CASSPGQGDTEAFF.

The V call is TRBV7-9, the J call TRBJ1-1, with 8 nucleotides matching TRBD1. The V and J ends lost 5 bases and 0 bases, in that order; junction bases with no gene match: 14. Germline CDR1 is SEHNR and CDR2 is FQNEAQ (reference sequence). This CDR3 has 18 amino acids. The CDR3 nucleotides read TGTGCCAGCAGCGGACTCCGGGACAGGAAAAACATGAACACTGAAGCTTTCTTT. Amino acid sequence: CASSGLRDRKNMNTEAFF.

This chain links TRBV10-3 with TRBJ1-1; TRBD1 matches 8 bases. The germline CDR1 and CDR2 sequences are ENHRY and SYGVKD. The CDR3 sequence is 14 residues long. V gave up 5 bases and J gave up 4 bases; unmatched junction bases: 6. CDR3: CAISTPGGTTEAFF. The CDR3 DNA sequence: TGTGCCATCAGTACCCCAGGGGGCACCACTGAAGCTTTCTTT.

CDR3 sequence (DNA): TGTGCCAGCAGCACGCCCGGGAACACTGAAGCTTTCTTT. Translation: CASSTPGNTEAFF. The rearrangement joins TRBV28 to TRBJ1-1; D is uncertain. In germline, CDR1 is MDHEN, CDR2 SYDVKM. This CDR3 comprises 13 residues. The ends were cut back, 6 bases at V and 1 base at J, with 9 bases in the middle.

The chain joins TRBV2 to TRBJ2-7; no clear D. CDR1 and CDR2 from the germline V gene are SNHLY and FYNNEI. The CDR3 loop spans 12 amino acids. Trimming took 4 bases from V and 9 from J, leaving 13 bases between them. CDR3 residues: CASSGGTDRQYF. CDR3 bases: TGTGCCAGCAGTGGAGGAACCGATAGGCAGTACTTC.

The chain is built from TRBV27 and TRBJ2-1; 7 positions match TRBD2. The V gene's germline CDR1 is MNHEY and CDR2 SMNVEV (reference sequence). This CDR3 spans 16 amino acids. Unmatched junction bases numbered 8, after V lost 6 bases and J lost 0 bases. The CDR3 spells CASRYDAGASYNEQFF. The CDR3 nucleotides are TGTGCCAGCAGATATGATGCGGGAGCCTCCTACAATGAGCAGTTCTTC.

This clone was seen just once. The chain uses TRBV18 and TRBJ2-5; 10 bases are a match to TRBD1. Germline V lookup: CDR1 KGHSH, CDR2 LQKENI. V lost 6 bases, J lost 4 bases, and 8 bases stayed unmatched. CDR3 length: 15 amino acids. The CDR3: CASSPTGTGAETQYF. The DNA for the CDR3 is TGTGCCAGCTCCCCTACCGGGACAGGGGCAGAGACCCAGTACTTC.

CDR3 nucleotides: TGCGCCAGCAGCCAAGGGAACCGACAGGGGATGAGTGGCAATCAGCCCCAGCATTTT. Translating gives CASSQGNRQGMSGNQPQHF. The chain links TRBV4-1 to TRBJ1-5; TRBD1 aligns across 8 bases. V lost 1 base, J lost 2 bases, and 13 bases stayed unmatched. The CDR3 has 19 amino acids. Germline-derived CDR1 and CDR2 are MGHRA and YSYEKL.

This rearrangement joins TRBV10-2 to TRBJ2-5; 8 bases are shared with TRBD2. The V gene's germline CDR1 is WSHSY and CDR2 SAAADI. The CDR3 is 17 residues long. The ends lost 3 bases at V and 4 bases at J; junction bases unmatched: 13. CDR3 region: CASSDAGGAQAAETQYF. In nucleotides, the CDR3 is TGCGCCAGCAGTGACGCGGGAGGAGCCCAGGCGGCAGAGACCCAGTACTTC.